Listed below are T cell receptor beta chains from one sample, sequenced in a study of T cells expressing NK-cell markers. TCRdb re-called the 5' RACE reads and gives one entry per CDR3 protein, without DNA. The table lists hundreds of thousands of distinct CDR3 sequences. The sample comprised blood T cells: a sorted CD56 or NKG2C T cell subset, CD4+ or CD8+ T cells, or bulk PBMC T cells (not recorded which). The origin of the receptors is a man between 18 and 69 years old in good health. CDR3s include the opening cysteine and the closing phenylalanine or tryptophan.

J gene | V gene | CDR3 protein
TRBJ2-7 | TRBV6-1 | CASSFKGQGFHEQYF
TRBJ2-3 | TRBV3-1 | CASSLTLLQGTDTQYF
TRBJ2-7 | TRBV5-1 | CASSATGGGDEQYF
TRBJ1-1 | TRBV6-1 | CASTKTGVNTEAFF
TRBJ2-3 | TRBV15 | CATSSSRLPGDTQYF
TRBJ1-3 | TRBV1 | CTRGDSTSGNTIYF
TRBJ2-7 | TRBV18 | CASSPRGQMLTYEQYF
TRBJ2-2 | TRBV6-1 | CASSERGRVRLPGELFF
TRBJ2-7 | TRBV11-2 | CASGRGGTGLYEQYF
TRBJ2-1 | TRBV28 | CASHERTSGSLGQFF
TRBJ1-2 | TRBV29-1 | CSVDRGSRGYTF
TRBJ2-5 | TRBV2 | CASSEATGKETQYF
TRBJ2-7 | TRBV5-6 | CASSLFERDSYEQYF
TRBJ2-7 | TRBV30 | CAWSVGRGTYEQYF
TRBJ2-3 | TRBV7-3 | CASSPSSTGGSQYF
TRBJ2-1 | TRBV5-1 | CASSLGAYNEQFF
TRBJ2-1 | TRBV12-3/TRBV12-4 | CASSLGQGVRNEQFF
TRBJ2-2 | TRBV28 | CASIAGGPLTGELFF
TRBJ1-2 | TRBV29-1 | CSGGPGTENYGYTF
TRBJ2-3 | TRBV15 | CATSRDRQMHTDTQYF
TRBJ2-2 | TRBV5-1 | CASSLQGSGGELFF
TRBJ2-5 | TRBV15 | CATSRDNSGGKTQYF
TRBJ1-5 | TRBV12-3/TRBV12-4 | CASRAVSNQPQHF
TRBJ2-1 | TRBV24-1 | CATSDPRDRVGNEQFF
TRBJ2-7 | TRBV4-2 | CASSQVGLQTSYEQYF
TRBJ2-5 | TRBV7-2 | CASSQGGTQYF
TRBJ1-2 | TRBV20-1 | CSGKLARGYTF
TRBJ2-7 | TRBV5-1 | CASSSNAVSEQYF
TRBJ2-7 | TRBV18 | CASSPGTGSLDEQYF
TRBJ1-1 | TRBV7-9 | CASSYKGTENTEAFF
TRBJ1-2 | TRBV5-6 | CASSLTAWDDYGYTF
TRBJ1-2 | TRBV28 | CASSPGTGTNYGYTF
TRBJ1-3 | TRBV5-1 | CASSESGRGPGNTIYF
TRBJ1-1 | TRBV4-2 | CASSLGQALNTEAFF
TRBJ2-3 | TRBV7-8 | CASSFPEGTINTDTQYF
TRBJ1-2 | TRBV6-2/TRBV6-3 | CASSYSLRTSYGYTF
TRBJ2-1 | TRBV18 | CASSPRVGNNEQFF
TRBJ1-6 | TRBV20-1 | CSARKGPNNSPLHF
TRBJ2-7 | TRBV2 | CASLGHWGGTYEQYF